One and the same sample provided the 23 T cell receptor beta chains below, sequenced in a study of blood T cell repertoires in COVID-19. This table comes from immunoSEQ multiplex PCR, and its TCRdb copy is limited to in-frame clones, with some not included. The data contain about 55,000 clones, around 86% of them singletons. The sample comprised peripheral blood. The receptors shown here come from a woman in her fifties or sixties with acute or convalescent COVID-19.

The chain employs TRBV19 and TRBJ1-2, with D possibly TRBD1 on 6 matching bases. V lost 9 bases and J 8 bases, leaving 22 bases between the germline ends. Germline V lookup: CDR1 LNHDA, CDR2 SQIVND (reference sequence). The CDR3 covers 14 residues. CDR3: CASVYRGGDRGYTF. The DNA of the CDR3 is TGTGCCAGCGTATACAGAGGGGGGGATCGAGGCTACACCTTC.

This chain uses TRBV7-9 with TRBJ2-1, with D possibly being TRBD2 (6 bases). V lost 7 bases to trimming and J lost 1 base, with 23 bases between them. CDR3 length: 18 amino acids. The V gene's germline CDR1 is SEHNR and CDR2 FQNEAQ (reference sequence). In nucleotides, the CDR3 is TGTGCCAGCACCCGAAACGTACGGGAGAACGGGTCCTACAATGAGCAGTTCTTC. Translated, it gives CASTRNVRENGSYNEQFF.

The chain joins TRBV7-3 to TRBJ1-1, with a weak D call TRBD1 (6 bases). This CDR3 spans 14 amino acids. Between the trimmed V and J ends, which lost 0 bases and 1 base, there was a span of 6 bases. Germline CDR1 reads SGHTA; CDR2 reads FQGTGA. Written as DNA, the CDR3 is TGTGCCAGCAGCTTAACGACAGGGAACACTGAAGCTTTCTTT. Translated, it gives CASSLTTGNTEAFF.

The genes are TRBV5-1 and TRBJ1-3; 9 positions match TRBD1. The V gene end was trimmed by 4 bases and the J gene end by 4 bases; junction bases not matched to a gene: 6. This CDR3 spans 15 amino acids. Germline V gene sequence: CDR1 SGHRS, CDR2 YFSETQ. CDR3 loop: CASSPRTGEGNTIYF. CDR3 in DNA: TGCGCCAGCAGCCCCCGGACAGGGGAAGGAAACACCATATATTTT.

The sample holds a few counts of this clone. The CDR3 region is CASSLAGGNTEAFF. For the CDR3, the DNA is TGCGCCAGCAGCTTGGCTGGGGGCAACACTGAAGCTTTCTTT. This chain uses TRBV5-1 with TRBJ1-1; TRBD1 might be the D (6 bases). Germline V gives CDR1 SGHRS, CDR2 YFSETQ. V was shortened by 0 bases and J by 2 bases, with 8 bases between the two germline ends. CDR3 length: 14 residues. Using reference TRBV5-1 and TRBJ1-1 for the parts outside the CDR3, the full variable domain is KAGVTQTPRYLIKTRGQQVTLSCSPISGHRSVSWYQQTPGQGLQFLFEYFSETQRNKGNFPGRFSGRQFSNSRSEMNVSTLELGDSALYLCASSLAGGNTEAFFGQGTRLTVV.

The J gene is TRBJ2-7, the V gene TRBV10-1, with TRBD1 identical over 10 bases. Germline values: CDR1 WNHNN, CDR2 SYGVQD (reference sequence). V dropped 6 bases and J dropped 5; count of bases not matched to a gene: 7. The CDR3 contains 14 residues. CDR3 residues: CASSPGQGHDEQYF. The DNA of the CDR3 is TGCGCCAGCAGCCCGGGACAGGGGCATGACGAGCAGTACTTC.

The CDR3 here is CASSLAEGGGYTF. The CDR3 region has the DNA TGCGCCAGCAGCTTGGCCGAGGGAGGCGGCTACACCTTC. J is TRBJ1-2 and V is TRBV5-1; D unresolved. Germline V CDR1 and CDR2: SGHRS, YFSETQ. CDR3 length: 13 amino acids. The V end was cut by 0 bases, the J end by 8 bases, with 11 bases between.

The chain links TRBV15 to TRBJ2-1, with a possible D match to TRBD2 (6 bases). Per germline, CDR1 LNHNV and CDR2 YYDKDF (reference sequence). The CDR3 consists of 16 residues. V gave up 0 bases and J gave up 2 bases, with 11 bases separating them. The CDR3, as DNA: TGTGCCACCAGCAGAGAGCTAGCGTCTCCCTACAATGAGCAGTTCTTC. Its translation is CATSRELASPYNEQFF.

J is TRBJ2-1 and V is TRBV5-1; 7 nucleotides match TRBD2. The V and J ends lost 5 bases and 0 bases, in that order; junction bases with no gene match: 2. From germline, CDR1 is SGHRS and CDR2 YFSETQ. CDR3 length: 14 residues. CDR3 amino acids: CASRRTSSYNEQFF. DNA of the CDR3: TGCGCCAGCAGACGGACTAGCTCCTACAATGAGCAGTTCTTC.

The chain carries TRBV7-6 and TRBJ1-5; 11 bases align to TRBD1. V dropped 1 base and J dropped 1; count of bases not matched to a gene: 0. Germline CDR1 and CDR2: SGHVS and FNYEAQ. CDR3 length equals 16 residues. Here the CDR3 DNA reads TGTGCCAGCAGCTTAGGGACAGGGGGCAGCAATCAGCCCCAGCATTTT. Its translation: CASSLGTGGSNQPQHF.

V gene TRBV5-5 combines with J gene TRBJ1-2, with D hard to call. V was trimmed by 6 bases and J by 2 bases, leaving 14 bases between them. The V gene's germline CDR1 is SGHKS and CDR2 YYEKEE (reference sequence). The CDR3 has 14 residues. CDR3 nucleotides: TGTGCCAGCACCACAACTCGAGGGAACTATGGCTACACCTTC. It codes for CASTTTRGNYGYTF.

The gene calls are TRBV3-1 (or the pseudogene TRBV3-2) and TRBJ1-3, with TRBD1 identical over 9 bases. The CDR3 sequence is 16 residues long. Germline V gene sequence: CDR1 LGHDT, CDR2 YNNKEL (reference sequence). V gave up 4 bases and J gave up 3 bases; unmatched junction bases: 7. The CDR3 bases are TGTGCCAGCAGCCCAACTGGGACAGGGTTTGGAAACACCATATATTTT. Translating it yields CASSPTGTGFGNTIYF.

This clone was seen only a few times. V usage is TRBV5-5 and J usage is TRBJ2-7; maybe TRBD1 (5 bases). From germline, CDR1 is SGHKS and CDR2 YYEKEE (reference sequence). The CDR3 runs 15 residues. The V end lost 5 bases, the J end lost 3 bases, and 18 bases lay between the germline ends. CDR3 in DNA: TGTGCCAGCAGTTCATTACCAGACAGCGACTACGAGCAGTACTTC. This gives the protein CASSSLPDSDYEQYF.

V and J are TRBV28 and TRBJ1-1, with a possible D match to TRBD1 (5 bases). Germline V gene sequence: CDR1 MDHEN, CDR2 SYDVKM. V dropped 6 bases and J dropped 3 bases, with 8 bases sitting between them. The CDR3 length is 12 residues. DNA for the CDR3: TGTGCCAGCAGACAAGGGGACACTGAAGCTTTCTTT. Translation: CASRQGDTEAFF.

Written as DNA, the CDR3 is TGTGCCAGCAGCTTGAAAGCGGGGGGCCCAGGTTTGGGGGAGCTGTTTTTT. Amino acids: CASSLKAGGPGLGELFF. The V and J genes are TRBV5-4 and TRBJ2-2, with 9 bases matching TRBD2. Germline values: CDR1 SGHNT, CDR2 YYREEE (reference sequence). The CDR3 is 17 amino acids. Trimming at V came to 1 base and at J to 8 bases, leaving 12 bases not matched to a gene. The complete variable domain, with remaining parts taken from reference TRBV5-4 and TRBJ2-2, reads ETGVTQSPTHLIKTRGQQVTLRCSSQSGHNTVSWYQQALGQGPQFIFQYYREEENGRGNFPPRFSGLQFPNYSSELNVNALELDDSALYLCASSLKAGGPGLGELFFGEGSRLTVL.

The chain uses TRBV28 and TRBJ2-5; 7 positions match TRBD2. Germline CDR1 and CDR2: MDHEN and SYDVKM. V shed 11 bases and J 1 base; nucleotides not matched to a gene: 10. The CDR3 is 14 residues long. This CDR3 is CAGRPAGSQETQYF. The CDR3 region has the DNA TGTGCCGGACGTCCAGCGGGGAGCCAAGAGACCCAGTACTTC.

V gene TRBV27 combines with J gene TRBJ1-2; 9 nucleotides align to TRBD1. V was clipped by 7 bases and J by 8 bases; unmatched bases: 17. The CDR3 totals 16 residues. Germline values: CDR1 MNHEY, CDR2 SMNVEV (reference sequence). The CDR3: CASTGSGTGRSKGYTF. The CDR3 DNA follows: TGTGCCAGCACCGGATCCGGGACAGGGCGTAGTAAGGGCTACACCTTC.

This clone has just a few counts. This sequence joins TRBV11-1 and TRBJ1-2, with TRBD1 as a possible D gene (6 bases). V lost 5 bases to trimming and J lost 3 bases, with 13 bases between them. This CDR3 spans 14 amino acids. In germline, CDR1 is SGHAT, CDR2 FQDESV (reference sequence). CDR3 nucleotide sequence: TGTGCCAGCAGCGAGGAAGCAGGGGACTATGGCTACACCTTC. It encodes CASSEEAGDYGYTF. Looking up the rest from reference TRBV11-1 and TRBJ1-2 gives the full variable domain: EAEVAQSPRYKITEKSQAVAFWCDPISGHATLYWYRQILGQGPELLVQFQDESVVDDSQLPKDRFSAERLKGVDSTLKIQPAELGDSAMYLCASSEEAGDYGYTFGSGTRLTVV.

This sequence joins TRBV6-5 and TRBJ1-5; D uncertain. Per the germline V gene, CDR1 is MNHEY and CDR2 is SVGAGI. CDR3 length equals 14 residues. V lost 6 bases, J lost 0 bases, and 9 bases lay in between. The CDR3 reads CASSLAYSNQPQHF. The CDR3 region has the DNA TGTGCCAGCAGCCTGGCTTATAGCAATCAGCCCCAGCATTTT.

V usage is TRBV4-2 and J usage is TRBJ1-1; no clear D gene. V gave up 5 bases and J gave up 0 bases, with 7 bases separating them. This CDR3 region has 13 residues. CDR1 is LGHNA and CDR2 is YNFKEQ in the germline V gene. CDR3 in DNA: TGTGCCAGCAGCTACCAGTTGAACACTGAAGCTTTCTTT. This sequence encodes CASSYQLNTEAFF.

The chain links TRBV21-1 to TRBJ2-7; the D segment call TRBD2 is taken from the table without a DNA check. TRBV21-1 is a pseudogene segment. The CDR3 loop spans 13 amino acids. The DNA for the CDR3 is TGTGCCAGCCTCCCCCTACCCCCCTACGAGCAGTACTTC. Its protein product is CASLPLPPYEQYF.

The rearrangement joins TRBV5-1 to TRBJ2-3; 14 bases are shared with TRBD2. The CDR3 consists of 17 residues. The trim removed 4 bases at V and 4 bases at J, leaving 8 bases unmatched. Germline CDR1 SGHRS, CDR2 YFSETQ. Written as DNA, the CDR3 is TGCGCCAGCAGCCTAGGGACTAGCGGGAGCGGAGCAGATACGCAGTATTTT. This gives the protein CASSLGTSGSGADTQYF.

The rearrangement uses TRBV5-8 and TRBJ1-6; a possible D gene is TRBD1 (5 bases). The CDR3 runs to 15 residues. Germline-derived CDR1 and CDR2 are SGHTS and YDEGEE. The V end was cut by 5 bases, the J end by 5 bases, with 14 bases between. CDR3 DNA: TGTGCCAGCAGGGAAACAGGAAACAATAATTCACCCCTCCACTTT. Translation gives CASRETGNNNSPLHF.